Below are 15 T cell receptor beta chains sequenced from a single sample in a study of OX40 agonist ivuxolimab in advanced cancers. Libraries were prepared through the immunoSEQ multiplex PCR assay. Held by TCRdb, this immuneACCESS table contains in-frame sequences only and omits some clones. Under half of the omission traces to an unresolved V gene where checked; the cause of the rest is unknown. Here the sample has 10,000 or so clones; roughly 71% occur a single time. The leading ten clones occupy 28% of the sample. The source was CD4+ or CD8+ T cells sorted from blood, collected in a trial of the OX40 agonist ivuxolimab. All receptors derive from an adult with an advanced solid tumor such as melanoma, head and neck, liver or kidney cancer.

This chain uses TRBV19 with TRBJ2-7; D is unresolved. This CDR3 comprises 13 residues. Trimming shortened V by 6 bases and J by 0 bases, and 9 bases separated the two germline ends. CDR1 and CDR2 from the germline V gene are LNHDA and SQIVND (reference sequence). In DNA, the CDR3 is TGTGCCAGTAGCGGACCGAGCTCCTACGAGCAGTACTTC. Translated, it gives CASSGPSSYEQYF. Based on the CDR3 plus reference TRBV19 and TRBJ2-7, the full variable domain is DGGITQSPKYLFRKEGQNVTLSCEQNLNHDAMYWYRQDPGQGLRLIYYSQIVNDFQKGDIAEGYSVSREKKESFPLTVTSAQKNPTAFYLCASSGPSSYEQYFGPGTRLTVT.

The V call is TRBV5-4, the J call TRBJ1-2; 7 nucleotides agree with TRBD1. The V and J ends lost 2 bases and 5 bases, in that order; junction bases with no gene match: 6. Germline lookup yields CDR1 SGHNT and CDR2 YYREEE (reference sequence). The length of the CDR3 is 14 residues. Here the CDR3 DNA reads TGTGCCAGCAGCTTAGTCGGGACAGCTTATGGCTACACCTTC. Translating gives CASSLVGTAYGYTF. Based on the CDR3 plus reference TRBV5-4 and TRBJ1-2, the full variable domain is ETGVTQSPTHLIKTRGQQVTLRCSSQSGHNTVSWYQQALGQGPQFIFQYYREEENGRGNFPPRFSGLQFPNYSSELNVNALELDDSALYLCASSLVGTAYGYTFGSGTRLTVV.

V and J are TRBV7-9 and TRBJ2-7; a weak D match, TRBD2 (5 bases). Trimming left V 4 bases short and J 3 bases short, with 10 bases between. In germline, CDR1 is SEHNR, CDR2 FQNEAQ (reference sequence). The CDR3 has 13 residues. The CDR3, as DNA: TGTGCCAGCAGCTCATCGGGATTCTACGAGCAGTACTTC. It translates to CASSSSGFYEQYF.

This chain links TRBV27 with TRBJ2-7; D might be TRBD1 (6 bases). The CDR3 is made up of 13 amino acids. Germline CDR1 is MNHEY and CDR2 is SMNVEV (reference sequence). V was trimmed by 4 bases and J by 5 bases, leaving 12 bases between them. The CDR3 reads CASSYRRGNEQYF. The CDR3, as DNA: TGTGCCAGCAGTTACAGAAGGGGGAACGAGCAGTACTTC.

The chain has TRBV6-5 and TRBJ2-7, with 10 bases fitting TRBD2. This CDR3 is 14 amino acids long. CDR1 is MNHEY, CDR2 SVGAGI, per germline. J gave up 6 bases and V 5 bases, and 7 bases lay outside the gene matches. The CDR3 protein is CASSPVAGGGEQYF. Written as DNA, the CDR3 is TGTGCCAGCAGTCCAGTAGCGGGAGGCGGCGAGCAGTACTTC.

This chain links TRBV6-1 with TRBJ1-2; 7 bases align to TRBD1. This CDR3 has 15 amino acids. J lost 7 bases, V lost 6 bases, and 14 bases had no gene match. Germline V gene lookup returns CDR1 MNHNS and CDR2 SASEGT. The CDR3 region has the DNA TGTGCCAGCAGGGATCTACTAGGGGGCGCGAGTGGCTACACCTTC. This gives the protein CASRDLLGGASGYTF.

The chain has TRBV27 and TRBJ2-3; TRBD1 or TRBD2 may be the D gene (5 bases each). V lost 2 bases and J lost 4, with 16 bases in between. From germline, CDR1 is MNHEY and CDR2 SMNVEV (reference sequence). The CDR3 runs to 16 residues. Here the CDR3 reads CASSLRGPYGPDTQYF. The CDR3 DNA reads as TGTGCCAGCAGTTTACGGGGACCCTACGGACCAGATACGCAGTATTTT.

The chain recombines TRBV4-3 with TRBJ2-2, with D possibly matching TRBD1 (6 bases). CDR3 size: 16 residues. Germline CDR1 is LGHNA and CDR2 is YSLEER. The V end was cut by 0 bases, the J end by 5 bases, with 13 bases between. CDR3 in DNA: TGCGCCAGCAGCCAAGACTTTGGGGACACTACCGGGGAGCTGTTTTTT. This sequence encodes CASSQDFGDTTGELFF.

The rearrangement uses TRBV15 and TRBJ1-2; no firm D call. The V and J ends lost 4 bases and 4 bases respectively, with 10 bases between them. Germline-derived CDR1 and CDR2 are LNHNV and YYDKDF (reference sequence). This CDR3 has 13 amino acids. As DNA, the CDR3 is TGTGCCACCAGCAAAGGACGGGGCTATGGCTACACCTTC. Amino acid sequence: CATSKGRGYGYTF.

The CDR3 DNA is TGCGCCAGCAGCTTGGAGCCGGGGCTTACTAACTATGGCTACACCTTC. Protein: CASSLEPGLTNYGYTF. The rearrangement joins TRBV5-1 to TRBJ1-2; tentatively, D is TRBD1 (5 bases). Germline CDR1 reads SGHRS; CDR2 reads YFSETQ. The CDR3 loop spans 16 amino acids. The ends were cut back, 0 bases at V and 0 bases at J, with 12 bases in the middle.

This chain joins TRBV28 and TRBJ2-1; D is unresolved. The CDR3 contains 15 residues. Germline lookup yields CDR1 MDHEN and CDR2 SYDVKM. Trimming pared 2 bases from V and 1 base from J, leaving 9 bases between. The CDR3 DNA reads TGTGCCAGCAGTTTAGTTGACGGTTCCTACAATGAGCAGTTCTTC. Amino acid sequence: CASSLVDGSYNEQFF.

V and J are TRBV10-2 and TRBJ2-1; D not resolved. The CDR3 extends over 11 amino acids. The ends were cut back, 1 base at V and 7 bases at J, with 2 bases in the middle. CDR1 and CDR2 (germline): WSHSY, SAAADI. CDR3 sequence: CASSEWNEQFF. As DNA, the CDR3 is TGCGCCAGCAGTGAGTGGAATGAGCAGTTCTTC.

The chain combines TRBV7-2 with TRBJ1-6; D not resolved. This CDR3 is 15 amino acids long. V lost 4 bases, J lost 0 bases, and 7 bases lay in between. From germline, CDR1 is SGHTA and CDR2 FQGNSA. The CDR3 region is CASSSRSSYNSPLHF. In nucleotides, the CDR3 is TGTGCCAGCAGCTCGAGGAGCTCCTATAATTCACCCCTCCACTTT.

The chain links TRBV2 to TRBJ2-7; 7 positions agree with TRBD1. The CDR3 totals 12 residues. The V gene's germline CDR1 is SNHLY and CDR2 FYNNEI. The V segment lost 5 bases and the J segment 6 bases; nucleotides outside the gene matches: 4. For the CDR3, the DNA is TGTGCCAGCAGTAGAGCAGGGGGCGAGCAGTACTTC. Its translation: CASSRAGGEQYF. The whole variable domain, filled in from reference TRBV2 and TRBJ2-7, reads EPEVTQTPSHQVTQMGQEVILRCVPISNHLYFYWYRQILGQKVEFLVSFYNNEISEKSEIFDDQFSVERPDGSNFTLKIRSTKLEDSAMYFCASSRAGGEQYFGPGTRLTVT.

The CDR3 DNA follows: TGTGCCAGCAGCAAGGGACAGTACTACGAGCAGTACTTC. Encoded protein: CASSKGQYYEQYF. The gene calls are TRBV11-1 and TRBJ2-7; 7 bases align to TRBD1. The germline gives CDR1 SGHAT, CDR2 FQDESV (reference sequence). The CDR3 has 13 amino acids. V trimming: 5 bases; J trimming: 3 bases; junction bases outside the gene matches: 4.